This is a list of T cell receptor beta chains from one sample in a study of blood T cell repertoires in COVID-19. Only in-frame clones appear in the TCRdb table, and some are missing; sequencing was by immunoSEQ multiplex PCR. The profile shows about 200,000 clones, 89% of them singletons. Sequencing was done on a sample of peripheral blood. The origin of the receptors is a man aged 55 to 69 who had recovered from COVID-19. CDR3s include the opening cysteine and the closing phenylalanine or tryptophan.

TRBV5-1	CASSQQLSSYNEQFF
TRBV7-3	CASSPHRRGGGTGELFF
TRBV27	CASSRRDNQETQYF
TRBV5-1	CASSLAGTVNTGELFF
TRBV9	CASSVAPQGNYGYTF
TRBV5-1	CASSLGTGYPGELFF
TRBV11-2	CASSLMTSGGSRYNEQFF
TRBV19	CASSIRLAGKYNEQFF
TRBV5-1	CASSASKGGGNTGELFF
TRBV18	CASSLQIGNTGELFF
TRBV19	CASRGWAAASGRSDTQYF
TRBV9	CASSVGQGFNYGYTF
TRBV5-1	CASSSRTGSGNTIYF
TRBV29-1	CSDSGQIYGYTF
TRBV5-8	CASSAGTSIYNEQFF
TRBV7-9	CASSTAGGLLAKNIQYF
TRBV2	CASRGGSRANTEAFF
TRBV19	CASIGRLGNTIYF
TRBV7-8	CASSLGGTGSYEQYF
TRBV6-6	CASRRDRTSGGAGAKNIQYF
TRBV30	CAWTGQGTAYEQYF
TRBV4-3	CASSQGDRYQETQYF
TRBV10-3	CAISESKGTSGQETQYF
TRBV7-3	CASSLNIGLGELFF
TRBV5-5	CASTFNSASYEQYF
TRBV4-1	CASSPGQVNEKLFF
TRBV6-5	CATRDISTDTQYF
TRBV5-1	CASSLGEVATEAFF
TRBV2	CASRDRGEKRYEQYF